This TCR beta chain originates from a study of shared clonotypes between healthy human individuals. V lost 4 bases, J lost 1 base, and 10 bases lay in between. Germline values: CDR1 SGHNT, CDR2 YYREEE (reference sequence). This CDR3 region has 14 residues. Repertoires were generated with immunoSEQ multiplex PCR, while TCRdb's copy carries only in-frame clones and drops some. The sample yields about half a million clones, around 75% seen once. This sequence joins TRBV5-4 and TRBJ2-3; TRBD2 is a possible D gene (5 bases). This receptor was obtained from a woman in her forties in good health. Some clones in this sample may be carry-over from other donors' samples. What was sequenced was PBMCs. DNA of the CDR3: TGTGCCAGCAGCGAAGGACTTGGCACAGATACGCAGTATTTT. Encoded protein: CASSEGLGTDTQYF.